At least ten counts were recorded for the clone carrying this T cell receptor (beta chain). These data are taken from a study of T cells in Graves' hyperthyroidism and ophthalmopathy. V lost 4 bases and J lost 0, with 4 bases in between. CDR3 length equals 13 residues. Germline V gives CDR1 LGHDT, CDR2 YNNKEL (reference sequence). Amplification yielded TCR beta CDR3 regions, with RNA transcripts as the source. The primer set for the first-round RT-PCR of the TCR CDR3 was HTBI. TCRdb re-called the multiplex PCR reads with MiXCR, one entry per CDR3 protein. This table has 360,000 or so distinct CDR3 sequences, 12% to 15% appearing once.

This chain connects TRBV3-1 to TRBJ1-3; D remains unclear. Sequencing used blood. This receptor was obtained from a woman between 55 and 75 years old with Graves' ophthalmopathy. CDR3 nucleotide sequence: TGTGCCAGCAGCCCGAACTCTGGAAACACCATATATTTT. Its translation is CASSPNSGNTIYF.